The sample holds many counts of the clone carrying this T cell receptor (beta chain). What it binds is unknown. The library came from three nested PCR rounds adapted from ARM-PCR protocols. TCRdb independently ran MiXCR on the multiplex PCR reads; one entry per CDR3 protein. Among 130,000 or so distinct CDR3 sequences listed, 66% were seen once. The sample comes from a study of tumor and adjacent non-tumor tissue in lung cancer. On the study more broadly: Around 4 million productive TCRbeta reads were obtained per sample on average. Study outcomes and limitations: Normal lung showed higher cumulative top 100 clone frequency than tumor.

This CDR3 contains 16 residues. With 0 bases removed from V and 7 bases from J, the gap between germline ends came to 18 bases. Germline loops: CDR1 LGHNA, CDR2 YNFKEQ. The template was RNA from unsorted bulk tissue. Donors were chemotherapy-naive, newly diagnosed lung cancer surgical patients in China, August–late 2014. The sequence came from a man aged 25 to 40 with non-small cell lung cancer. Material: lung tumor tissue. The chain links TRBV4-2 to TRBJ1-1, with TRBD1 as a possible D gene (6 bases). CDR3 amino acids: CASSQEILGGRVEAFF. CDR3 in DNA: TGTGCCAGCAGCCAAGAAATCCTTGGGGGGCGGGTTGAAGCTTTCTTT.